The clone carrying this T cell receptor (beta chain) came up a few times. Its antigen is undetermined. These data belong to a study of beta chain features in type 1 diabetes. Study-wide points: The study found moderately but significantly shorter TCRB CDR3s in all four CD4+ subsets of Type 1 diabetes patients. HLA effects on TCRB rearrangement stayed unresolved here. Patients' naive, central memory and regulatory TCRB repertoires appeared more alike than those of healthy donors.

V was shortened by 4 bases and J by 0 bases, with 12 bases between the two germline ends. The CDR3 runs 15 residues. Germline V gene lookup returns CDR1 MNHNY and CDR2 SVGAGI (reference sequence). All of the isolated RNA was reverse transcribed, so expressed TCRB transcripts were sequenced. This table comes from immunoSEQ multiplex PCR, and its TCRdb copy is limited to in-frame clones, with some not included. The sample holds roughly 340,000 clones, about 12% seen once. Via CD45RO/CCR7/CD25/CD127/CD95/CD27, cells of the CD4+ naive, central memory, regulatory and stem cell-like memory subsets were sorted. Populations obtained by sorting all exceeded 98% purity.

This clonotype was sampled from a woman in her late teens or twenties with type 1 diabetes. The sequencing input was naive CD4+ T cells from blood. The rearrangement uses TRBV6-6 and TRBJ2-5, with D possibly TRBD2 on 7 matching bases. This CDR3 is CASSSQGGYQETQYF. CDR3 nucleotide sequence: TGTGCCAGCAGTTCACAGGGAGGGTACCAAGAGACCCAGTACTTC.